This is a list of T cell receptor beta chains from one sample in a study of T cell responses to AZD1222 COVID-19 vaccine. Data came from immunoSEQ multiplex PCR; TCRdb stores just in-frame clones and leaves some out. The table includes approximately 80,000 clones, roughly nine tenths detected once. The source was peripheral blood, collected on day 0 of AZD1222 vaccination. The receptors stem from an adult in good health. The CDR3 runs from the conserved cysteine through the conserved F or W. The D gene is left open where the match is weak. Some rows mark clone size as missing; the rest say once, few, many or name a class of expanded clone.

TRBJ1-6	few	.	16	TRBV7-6	CASSSQGEGYNSPLHF	TGTGCCAGCAGCTCTCAGGGTGAGGGGTATAATTCACCCCTCCACTTT
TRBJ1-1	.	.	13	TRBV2	CASMVDQNTEAFF	TGTGCCAGCATGGTGGACCAGAACACTGAAGCTTTCTTT
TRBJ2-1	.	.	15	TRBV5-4	CASSTGRTSYNEQFF	TGTGCCAGCAGCACAGGACGGACCTCCTACAATGAGCAGTTCTTC
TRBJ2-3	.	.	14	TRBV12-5	CASGLAASVDTQYF	TGTGCTAGTGGTTTGGCGGCTAGTGTAGATACGCAGTATTTT
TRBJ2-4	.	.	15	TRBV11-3	CASSLEGLPEDIQYF	TGTGCCAGCAGCTTAGAGGGACTCCCAGAGGACATTCAGTACTTC
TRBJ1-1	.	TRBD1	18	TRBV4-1	CASSHNPLRQGKGTEAFF	TGCGCCAGCAGCCATAACCCCCTGAGACAGGGTAAAGGCACTGAAGCTTTCTTT
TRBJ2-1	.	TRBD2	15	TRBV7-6	CASSSGGGNRNEQFF	TGTGCCAGCAGCTCCGGGGGGGGAAATAGGAATGAGCAGTTCTTC
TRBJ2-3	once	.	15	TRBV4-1	CASSSLGFYTDTQYF	TGCGCCAGCAGTTCGTTGGGCTTTTACACAGATACGCAGTATTTT
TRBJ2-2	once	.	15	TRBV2	CASRAGTSNTGELFF	TGTGCCAGCAGAGCCGGGACGTCGAACACCGGGGAGCTGTTTTTT
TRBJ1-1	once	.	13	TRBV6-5	CASTTTTDGVAFF	TGTGCCAGCACCACTACTACCGACGGGGTTGCTTTCTTT
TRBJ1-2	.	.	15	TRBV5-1	CASRMNEGANYGYTF	TGCGCCAGCAGAATGAACGAGGGGGCTAACTATGGCTACACCTTC
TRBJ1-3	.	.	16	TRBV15	CATSRDLTGSGNTIYF	TGTGCCACCAGCAGAGATCTGACAGGCTCTGGAAACACCATATATTTT
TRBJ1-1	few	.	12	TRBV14	CASRGPGTEAFF	TGTGCCAGCCGTGGGCCAGGCACTGAAGCTTTCTTT
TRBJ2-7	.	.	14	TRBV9	CASSVDRSSYEQYF	TGTGCCAGCAGCGTAGACAGGTCTTCCTACGAGCAGTACTTC
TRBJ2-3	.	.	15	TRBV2	CASSESGVLIDTQYF	TGTGCCAGCAGTGAGTCGGGCGTCCTAATAGATACGCAGTATTTT
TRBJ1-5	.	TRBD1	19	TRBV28	CASSLYFRTGAGGNQPQHF	TGTGCCAGCAGTTTATACTTCCGGACAGGGGCAGGGGGCAATCAGCCCCAGCATTTT
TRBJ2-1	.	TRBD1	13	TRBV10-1	CASSEGGLQKQFF	TGCGCCAGCAGTGAAGGGGGCCTCCAAAAGCAGTTCTTC
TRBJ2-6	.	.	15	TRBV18	CASSPGPSGANVLTF	TGTGCCAGCTCACCGGGGCCATCTGGGGCCAACGTCCTGACTTTC
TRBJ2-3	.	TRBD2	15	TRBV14	CASSLRTSGSDTQYF	TGTGCCAGCAGCCTTAGGACTAGCGGATCAGATACGCAGTATTTT
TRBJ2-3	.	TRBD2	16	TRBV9	CASSVVAGLETDTQYF	TGTGCCAGCAGCGTAGTCGCGGGACTAGAAACAGATACGCAGTATTTT
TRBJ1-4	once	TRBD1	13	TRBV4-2	CASSSGQNEKLFF	TGTGCCAGCAGCTCGGGACAGAATGAAAAACTGTTTTTT
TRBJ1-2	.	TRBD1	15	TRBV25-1	CASSDRQGADYGYTF	TGTGCCAGCAGTGATCGACAGGGGGCAGACTATGGCTACACCTTC
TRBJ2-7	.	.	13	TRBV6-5	CASSPPETYEQYF	TGTGCCAGCAGCCCACCGGAAACCTACGAGCAGTACTTC
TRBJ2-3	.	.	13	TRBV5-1	CASSLGSRDTQYF	TGCGCCAGCAGCTTGGGGAGTCGCGATACGCAGTATTTT
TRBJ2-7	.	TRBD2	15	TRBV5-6	CASSPGLALYYEQYF	TGTGCCAGCAGCCCCGGACTAGCGCTCTACTACGAGCAGTACTTC
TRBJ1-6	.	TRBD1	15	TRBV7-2	CASSLAQGANSPLHF	TGTGCCAGCAGCTTAGCACAGGGGGCAAATTCACCCCTCCACTTT
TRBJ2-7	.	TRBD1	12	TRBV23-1	CASGKGQGEQYF	TGCGCCAGCGGAAAAGGACAGGGCGAGCAGTACTTC
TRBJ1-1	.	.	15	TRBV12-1	CASSLQGAPTTEAFF	TGTGCCAGCAGCTTACAGGGGGCGCCGACCACTGAAGCTTTCTTT
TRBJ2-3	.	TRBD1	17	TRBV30	CAWTPRGDRGIADTQYF	TGTGCCTGGACCCCACGGGGGGACAGGGGGATAGCAGATACGCAGTATTTT
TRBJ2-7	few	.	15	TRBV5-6	CASSLGQRGSYEQYF	TGTGCCAGCAGCTTGGGTCAAAGAGGCTCCTACGAGCAGTACTTC
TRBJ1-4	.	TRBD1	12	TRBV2	CASRTGSEKLFF	TGTGCCAGCAGGACAGGGTCAGAAAAACTGTTTTTT
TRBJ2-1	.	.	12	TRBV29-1	CSAERVMDEQFF	TGCAGCGCCGAAAGGGTAATGGATGAGCAGTTCTTC
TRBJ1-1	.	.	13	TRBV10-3	CAISGGGDTEAFF	TGTGCCATCAGTGGCGGTGGGGACACTGAAGCTTTCTTT
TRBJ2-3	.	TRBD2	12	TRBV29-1	CSVREGTDTQYF	TGCAGCGTCCGGGAGGGCACAGATACGCAGTATTTT
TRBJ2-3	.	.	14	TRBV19	CASSPRAFTDTQYF	TGTGCCAGTAGTCCCCGGGCCTTCACAGATACGCAGTATTTT